These 16 T cell receptor beta chains were sequenced from one sample in a study of OX40 agonist ivuxolimab in advanced cancers. Using immunoSEQ multiplex PCR, the repertoire was profiled, and TCRdb retains in-frame clones only, with some absent. In the table there are 95,000 to 100,000 clones, 84% of which are singletons. Sequencing used CD4+ or CD8+ T cells sorted from blood, obtained in a trial of the OX40 agonist ivuxolimab. Receptors originate from an adult with an advanced solid tumor such as melanoma, head and neck, liver or kidney cancer.

This clone was found once. V gene TRBV7-9 combines with J gene TRBJ2-3; TRBD2 agrees at 12 bases. The CDR3 consists of 17 residues. Germline V gene lookup returns CDR1 SEHNR and CDR2 FQNEAQ (reference sequence). V was clipped by 1 base and J by 2 bases; unmatched bases: 4. The CDR3 protein is CASSLVGLAGNTDTQYF. DNA of the CDR3: TGTGCCAGCAGCTTAGTGGGACTAGCGGGCAACACAGATACGCAGTATTTT.

The sample holds a few counts of this clone. The V call is TRBV4-2, the J call TRBJ2-3; 8 bases fit TRBD2. Germline V lookup: CDR1 LGHNA, CDR2 YNFKEQ. This CDR3 comprises 17 residues. Germline trimming cut 0 bases from V and 1 base from J; bases unmatched to any gene: 6. The CDR3 DNA is TGTGCCAGCAGCCAAGATAACCAGCGGGGGCGCACAGATACGCAGTATTTT. Its translation is CASSQDNQRGRTDTQYF.

The chain uses TRBV2 and TRBJ2-7; the D is unclear. Germline assignment: CDR1 SNHLY and CDR2 FYNNEI. V gave up 2 bases and J gave up 1 base, with 6 bases separating them. This CDR3 region has 13 residues. The chain's CDR3 is CASSEIKSYEQYF. CDR3 in DNA: TGTGCCAGCAGTGAAATCAAGTCCTACGAGCAGTACTTC. Drawing the rest from reference TRBV2 and TRBJ2-7, the complete variable domain is EPEVTQTPSHQVTQMGQEVILRCVPISNHLYFYWYRQILGQKVEFLVSFYNNEISEKSEIFDDQFSVERPDGSNFTLKIRSTKLEDSAMYFCASSEIKSYEQYFGPGTRLTVT.

The rearrangement uses TRBV4-1 and TRBJ2-3, with 9 bases identical to TRBD2. CDR3 length equals 14 residues. Germline V gives CDR1 MGHRA, CDR2 YSYEKL. V lost 3 bases, J lost 5 bases, and 3 bases stayed unmatched. CDR3 sequence (DNA): TGCGCCAGCAGCCAGGGACTAGCAGAAGATACGCAGTATTTT. Its translation: CASSQGLAEDTQYF.

For the CDR3, the DNA is TGTGCCAGCAGCGGGGGACAGGGATCCACAGATACGCAGTATTTT. Residues: CASSGGQGSTDTQYF. This chain joins TRBV9 and TRBJ2-3; 9 bases are shared with TRBD1. Germline trimming cut 3 bases from V and 2 bases from J; bases unmatched to any gene: 4. The CDR3 runs 15 residues. Germline CDR1 and CDR2: SGDLS and YYNGEE.

A word on this clone: The conserved phenylalanine or tryptophan normally closing the CDR3 is absent here, so this likely arose from a read error. Because the CDR3's place on the DNA is in doubt, the DNA is left out and the CDR3 is given as listed by TCRdb. The V gene is TRBV6-1, the J gene TRBJ2-4; the D call in the table, TRBD2, was not verified against the DNA. The CDR3 is 12 amino acids in total, end residues counted. Germline CDR1 and CDR2: MNHNS and SASEGT. CDR3 protein: CASSLRTPWVRL.

In its sample, this clone was seen a few times. CDR3 protein: CASSVGASGNTIYF. The DNA of the CDR3 is TGTGCCAGCAGCGTAGGCGCTAGTGGAAACACCATATATTTT. The genes are TRBV9 and TRBJ1-3, with D hard to call. Germline CDR1 SGDLS, CDR2 YYNGEE. There are 14 residues in the CDR3. V was cut by 0 bases and J by 3 bases, with 7 bases left in between.

Here the CDR3 reads CASSVGTELYGYTF. In nucleotides, the CDR3 is TGTGCCAGCAGCGTGGGGACAGAACTTTATGGCTACACCTTC. The chain is built from TRBV6-1 and TRBJ1-2; 7 bases are shared with TRBD1. The CDR3 runs to 14 residues. V was pared by 6 bases and J by 5 bases, with 9 bases of the junction left unmatched. Germline CDR1 and CDR2: MNHNS and SASEGT.

The chain employs TRBV7-2 and TRBJ2-5, with 8 bases that match TRBD2. CDR1 is SGHTA, CDR2 FQGNSA, per germline. The CDR3 sequence is 16 residues long. V dropped 5 bases and J dropped 0; count of bases not matched to a gene: 8. Here the CDR3 reads CASSPGLAEYQETQYF. The CDR3 nucleotides read TGTGCCAGCAGCCCCGGACTAGCAGAGTACCAAGAGACCCAGTACTTC.

The chain recombines TRBV27 with TRBJ1-5; D possibly corresponds to TRBD1 (6 bases). CDR3 length equals 15 residues. V shed 7 bases and J shed 3 bases, with 16 bases lying between them. The germline gives CDR1 MNHEY, CDR2 SMNVEV (reference sequence). CDR3 amino acids: CASKRGGQLNQPQHF. In DNA, the CDR3 is TGTGCCAGCAAAAGGGGGGGCCAGCTCAATCAGCCCCAGCATTTT.

This clone was seen once. The rearrangement uses TRBV2 and TRBJ2-2; D perhaps matches TRBD1 (5 bases). CDR1 SNHLY and CDR2 FYNNEI come from the germline V gene. Trimming cost V 6 bases and J 0 bases, with 8 bases left between them. CDR3 length equals 14 residues. CDR3 loop: CASRGQSNTGELFF. Written as DNA, the CDR3 is TGTGCCAGCAGGGGGCAATCGAACACCGGGGAGCTGTTTTTT. Filled out from reference TRBV2 and TRBJ2-2, the complete variable domain reads EPEVTQTPSHQVTQMGQEVILRCVPISNHLYFYWYRQILGQKVEFLVSFYNNEISEKSEIFDDQFSVERPDGSNFTLKIRSTKLEDSAMYFCASRGQSNTGELFFGEGSRLTVL.

This clone appeared once. The chain couples TRBV5-8 to TRBJ2-2, with 8 bases aligning to TRBD1. Per germline, CDR1 SGHTS and CDR2 YDEGEE. Trimming at V came to 4 bases and at J to 7 bases, leaving 6 bases not matched to a gene. The CDR3 extends over 14 amino acids. CDR3 DNA sequence: TGTGCCAGCAGCGCGACAGGGGCGGTCGGGGAGCTGTTTTTT. Translation: CASSATGAVGELFF. Full variable domain (outside the CDR3, taken from reference TRBV5-8 and TRBJ2-2): EAGVTQSPTHLIKTRGQQATLRCSPISGHTSVYWYQQALGLGLQFLLWYDEGEERNRGNFPPRFSGRQFPNYSSELNVNALELEDSALYLCASSATGAVGELFFGEGSRLTVL.

The V gene is TRBV19, the J gene TRBJ2-7; D ambiguous. The CDR3 length is 15 residues. V was shortened by 0 bases and J by 0 bases, with 9 bases between the two germline ends. The germline CDR1 and CDR2 sequences are LNHDA and SQIVND (reference sequence). The CDR3, as DNA: TGTGCCAGTAGTATAGATACCGGTCACTCCTACGAGCAGTACTTC. Amino acids: CASSIDTGHSYEQYF.

This sequence joins TRBV7-9 and TRBJ2-5; unclear D gene. V lost 5 bases, J lost 1 base, and 5 bases lay in between. Germline CDR1 and CDR2: SEHNR and FQNEAQ (reference sequence). The length of the CDR3 is 12 residues. As DNA, the CDR3 is TGTGCCAGCAGCCGACTCCAAGAGACCCAGTACTTC. It specifies CASSRLQETQYF.

The chain combines TRBV4-2 with TRBJ1-2; 8 bases fit TRBD1. Germline values: CDR1 LGHNA, CDR2 YNFKEQ. CDR3 length: 16 residues. Trimming removed 4 bases from V and 0 bases from J; junction bases left unmatched: 7. CDR3: CASSRRDRLTNYGYTF. The CDR3 DNA follows: TGTGCCAGCAGCCGCAGGGACAGGTTGACTAACTATGGCTACACCTTC.

The rearrangement uses TRBV2 and TRBJ1-1; 7 bases align to TRBD1. Germline V gene data show CDR1 as SNHLY and CDR2 as FYNNEI. J gave up 7 bases and V 6 bases, and 8 bases lay outside the gene matches. The CDR3 is 13 residues long. CDR3 residues: CASRPGTAFEAFF. The DNA for the CDR3 is TGTGCCAGCAGGCCCGGGACAGCCTTTGAAGCTTTCTTT.